The 24 T cell receptor beta chains below come from one sample, sequenced in a study of OX40 agonist ivuxolimab in advanced cancers. The protocol was immunoSEQ multiplex PCR, while the TCRdb copy is restricted to in-frame clones and leaves out a portion. The profile shows nearly 80,000 clones, just under 85% of them singletons. The material sequenced was CD4+ or CD8+ T cells sorted from blood, taken in a trial of the OX40 agonist ivuxolimab. The receptors come from an adult with an advanced solid tumor such as melanoma, head and neck, liver or kidney cancer.

The J gene is TRBJ2-3, the V gene TRBV5-1, with D possibly TRBD2 on 6 matching bases. The CDR3 extends over 14 amino acids. The V gene lost 1 base and the J gene lost 5 bases, with 11 bases spanning the gap. The germline gives CDR1 SGHRS, CDR2 YFSETQ. The CDR3 loop is CASSLSRRGDTQYF. CDR3 sequence (DNA): TGCGCCAGCAGCTTGTCCCGGAGGGGAGATACGCAGTATTTT.

The table lists this clone with a few counts. The V and J genes are TRBV11-2 and TRBJ2-7; 7 nucleotides align to TRBD2. Germline V gene data show CDR1 as SGHAT and CDR2 as FQNNGV. The CDR3 runs to 13 residues. Trimming at V came to 5 bases and at J to 3 bases, leaving 4 bases not matched to a gene. The CDR3 loop reads CASSPRENYEQYF. CDR3 in DNA: TGTGCCAGCAGCCCGCGGGAGAACTACGAGCAGTACTTC.

The gene calls are TRBV7-9 and TRBJ2-3, with 14 bases lining up with TRBD2. V was pared by 2 bases and J by 2 bases, with 6 bases of the junction left unmatched. Germline V gives CDR1 SEHNR, CDR2 FQNEAQ (reference sequence). This CDR3 comprises 18 residues. As DNA, the CDR3 is TGTGCCAGCAGCTTACCTCGACTAGCGGGGGGGATCACAGATACGCAGTATTTT. Protein: CASSLPRLAGGITDTQYF.

There are a few counts of this clone. The chain recombines TRBV19 with TRBJ1-2; the match to TRBD1 covers 8 bases. The length of the CDR3 is 14 residues. The V and J ends lost 5 bases and 7 bases, in that order; junction bases with no gene match: 9. From germline, CDR1 is LNHDA and CDR2 SQIVND (reference sequence). The CDR3 DNA sequence: TGTGCCAGTAGTGCCTCTCAGGGGGCCTCTGGCTACACCTTC. Protein sequence: CASSASQGASGYTF.

This chain joins TRBV15 and TRBJ2-3, with D uncertain. Trimming left V 0 bases short and J 4 bases short, with 11 bases between. CDR3 length: 15 residues. Germline values: CDR1 LNHNV, CDR2 YYDKDF (reference sequence). The CDR3 DNA is TGTGCCACCAGCAGAGATACAACAGCCTCAGATACGCAGTATTTT. Amino acids: CATSRDTTASDTQYF.

The V call is TRBV30, the J call TRBJ2-4; perhaps TRBD2 as D (7 bases). The germline V gene encodes CDR1 GTSNPN and CDR2 SVGIG (reference sequence). The length of the CDR3 is 16 residues. The V end lost 1 base, the J end lost 8 bases, and 21 bases lay between the germline ends. Written as DNA, the CDR3 is TGTGCCTGGAGTGATAAGGGGGAGGGCCTTAGCGACATTCAGTACTTC. Its translation: CAWSDKGEGLSDIQYF.

The table lists this clone with a few counts. The chain has TRBV5-1 and TRBJ1-1; TRBD1 agrees at 10 bases. The CDR3 spans 14 residues. The germline V gene encodes CDR1 SGHRS and CDR2 YFSETQ. Unmatched junction bases numbered 7, after V lost 6 bases and J lost 5 bases. CDR3 loop: CASTRGTGVTEAFF. The CDR3 nucleotides read TGCGCCAGCACCCGCGGGACAGGGGTAACTGAAGCTTTCTTT.

The chain joins TRBV7-9 to TRBJ2-1; D not certain. The CDR3 is made up of 14 amino acids. Germline-derived CDR1 and CDR2 are SEHNR and FQNEAQ (reference sequence). V gave up 3 bases and J gave up 1 base, with 7 bases separating them. CDR3 sequence: CASSFRESYNEQFF. In nucleotides, the CDR3 is TGTGCCAGCAGCTTTAGGGAATCCTACAATGAGCAGTTCTTC.

CDR3 sequence: CASSPGPGNTEAFF. The DNA for the CDR3 is TGTGCCAGCTCACCAGGGCCTGGGAACACTGAAGCTTTCTTT. The chain recombines TRBV18 with TRBJ1-1; D not certain. Looked up from germline, CDR1 is KGHSH and CDR2 is LQKENI. This CDR3 comprises 14 residues. Trimming removed 2 bases from V and 1 base from J, with 8 bases in between.

Concerning this clone itself: An end of the junction differs from the germline gene, which may be a read error. The gene calls are TRBV30 and TRBJ1-5, with D perhaps matching TRBD1 (6 bases). Germline CDR1 GTSNPN, CDR2 SVGIG (reference sequence). CDR3 length: 13 residues. The CDR3 protein is CAWSVGGNQPPHF. The CDR3 DNA reads as TGTGCCTGGAGTGTTGGGGGCAATCAGCCCCCGCATTTT.

The chain uses TRBV7-9 and TRBJ2-5, with TRBD2 matching 13 bases. The V and J ends lost 5 bases and 5 bases, in that order; junction bases with no gene match: 8. The germline V gene has CDR1 SEHNR and CDR2 FQNEAQ (reference sequence). The CDR3 runs to 16 residues. CDR3 residues: CASSLGLAGVSETQYF. CDR3 in DNA: TGTGCCAGCAGCCTAGGACTAGCGGGAGTCTCCGAGACCCAGTACTTC.

The chain carries TRBV4-2 and TRBJ2-7; 15 bases match TRBD2. The germline V gene has CDR1 LGHNA and CDR2 YNFKEQ. The length of the CDR3 is 17 residues. J was trimmed by 4 bases and V by 5 bases; bases with no gene match: 9. CDR3 bases: TGTGCCAGCAGCTGGGGACTAGCGGGGGGATTAGGGTACGAGCAGTACTTC. This sequence encodes CASSWGLAGGLGYEQYF.

This CDR3 is CASSMRQRDQPQHF. In nucleotides, the CDR3 is TGTGCCAGTAGTATGAGGCAGAGGGATCAGCCCCAGCATTTT. The rearrangement links TRBV19 to TRBJ1-5; D unclear. Germline V gene sequence: CDR1 LNHDA, CDR2 SQIVND (reference sequence). The length of the CDR3 is 14 residues. With 3 bases removed from V and 5 bases from J, the gap between germline ends came to 11 bases.

The rearrangement uses TRBV7-2 and TRBJ2-3; TRBD2 aligns across 12 bases. Germline V gives CDR1 SGHTA, CDR2 FQGNSA. V shed 1 base, J shed 4 bases, and the junction held 6 bases outside the gene matches. This CDR3 is built from 17 residues. CDR3 in amino acids: CASSLDLLAGGADTQYF. The CDR3 bases are TGTGCCAGCAGCTTAGATCTACTAGCGGGGGGAGCAGATACGCAGTATTTT.

The chain carries TRBV6-1 and TRBJ2-2; 12 bases are shared with TRBD2. Germline CDR1 is MNHNS and CDR2 is SASEGT. V was clipped by 4 bases and J by 4 bases; unmatched bases: 4. The CDR3 length is 16 residues. CDR3 residues: CASSGLAGEGTGELFF. Here the CDR3 DNA reads TGTGCCAGCAGTGGACTAGCGGGAGAGGGCACCGGGGAGCTGTTTTTT.

The chain is built from TRBV18 and TRBJ1-1; no clear D. Germline V CDR1 and CDR2: KGHSH, LQKENI. Trimming took 2 bases from V and 6 from J, leaving 10 bases between them. The CDR3 spans 13 residues. The CDR3 DNA follows: TGTGCCAGCTCACCAGGGGTCAAGGCTGAAGCTTTCTTT. Its translation: CASSPGVKAEAFF.

The genes are TRBV10-3 and TRBJ2-1, with 11 bases lining up with TRBD2. V lost 4 bases, J lost 3 bases, and 2 bases stayed unmatched. The CDR3 is made up of 15 amino acids. The germline CDR1 and CDR2 sequences are ENHRY and SYGVKD. Here the CDR3 reads CAISVTSGDYNEQFF. The CDR3 DNA sequence: TGTGCCATCAGTGTGACTAGCGGGGACTACAATGAGCAGTTCTTC.

Here the CDR3 reads CATSRDQGRYDQPQHF. DNA for the CDR3: TGTGCCACCAGCAGAGATCAGGGGAGGTATGATCAGCCCCAGCATTTT. The chain uses TRBV15 and TRBJ1-5, with TRBD1 as a possible D gene (6 bases). The CDR3 totals 16 residues. Trimming took 0 bases from V and 5 from J, leaving 14 bases between them. The germline V gene has CDR1 LNHNV and CDR2 YYDKDF (reference sequence). The whole variable domain, filled in from reference TRBV15 and TRBJ1-5, reads DAMVIQNPRYQVTQFGKPVTLSCSQTLNHNVMYWYQQKSSQAPKLLFHYYDKDFNNEADTPDNFQSRRPNTSFCFLDIRSPGLGDTAMYLCATSRDQGRYDQPQHFGDGTRLSIL.

This chain connects TRBV5-5 to TRBJ1-5, with 9 bases identical to TRBD1. CDR1 is SGHKS and CDR2 is YYEKEE in the germline V gene (reference sequence). After removal of 3 bases from V and 2 bases from J, the junction contained 0 bases not matched to a gene. This CDR3 comprises 14 residues. DNA for the CDR3: TGTGCCAGCAGCTGGGACAGGGGCAATCAGCCCCAGCATTTT. Its protein is CASSWDRGNQPQHF.

This clone was detected only a few times. This chain links TRBV9 with TRBJ2-3; a possible D gene is TRBD1 (5 bases). The CDR3 consists of 13 residues. Trimming took 4 bases from V and 3 from J, leaving 9 bases between them. Germline-derived CDR1 and CDR2 are SGDLS and YYNGEE. Here the CDR3 DNA reads TGTGCCAGCAGCTCTAGGGGTACAGATACGCAGTATTTT. As protein: CASSSRGTDTQYF.

This chain uses TRBV4-1 with TRBJ2-5; D call uncertain. V gave up 0 bases and J gave up 1 base, with 12 bases separating them. Germline V gene sequence: CDR1 MGHRA, CDR2 YSYEKL. CDR3 length: 16 residues. CDR3 bases: TGCGCCAGCAGCCAAGATCCTACAACGCGCCAAGAGACCCAGTACTTC. This codes for CASSQDPTTRQETQYF.

The genes are TRBV29-1 and TRBJ2-7, with unresolved D. Trimming cost V 4 bases and J 2 bases, with 12 bases left between them. CDR1 and CDR2 (germline): SQVTM, ANQGSEA. The CDR3 extends over 13 amino acids. CDR3 residues: CSVGTPRTYEQYF. The CDR3 DNA is TGCAGCGTTGGGACCCCGAGAACCTACGAGCAGTACTTC.

The chain is built from TRBV5-1 and TRBJ2-1, with D possibly matching TRBD2 (6 bases). This CDR3 is 15 amino acids long. Trimming left V 0 bases short and J 0 bases short, with 7 bases between. Germline V gene sequence: CDR1 SGHRS, CDR2 YFSETQ. In nucleotides, the CDR3 is TGCGCCAGCAGCTTGGAGGGAGGCTCCTACAATGAGCAGTTCTTC. Its protein product is CASSLEGGSYNEQFF.

The V gene is TRBV19, the J gene TRBJ1-5; the D is unclear. The CDR3 runs to 13 residues. The germline V gene encodes CDR1 LNHDA and CDR2 SQIVND (reference sequence). V was clipped by 6 bases and J by 7 bases, with 13 bases between them. The DNA of the CDR3 is TGTGCCAGTAGCCTGAAGGTCAGGCAGCCCCAGCATTTT. It translates to CASSLKVRQPQHF. Together with reference TRBV19 and TRBJ1-5, the CDR3 gives the full variable domain: DGGITQSPKYLFRKEGQNVTLSCEQNLNHDAMYWYRQDPGQGLRLIYYSQIVNDFQKGDIAEGYSVSREKKESFPLTVTSAQKNPTAFYLCASSLKVRQPQHFGDGTRLSIL.